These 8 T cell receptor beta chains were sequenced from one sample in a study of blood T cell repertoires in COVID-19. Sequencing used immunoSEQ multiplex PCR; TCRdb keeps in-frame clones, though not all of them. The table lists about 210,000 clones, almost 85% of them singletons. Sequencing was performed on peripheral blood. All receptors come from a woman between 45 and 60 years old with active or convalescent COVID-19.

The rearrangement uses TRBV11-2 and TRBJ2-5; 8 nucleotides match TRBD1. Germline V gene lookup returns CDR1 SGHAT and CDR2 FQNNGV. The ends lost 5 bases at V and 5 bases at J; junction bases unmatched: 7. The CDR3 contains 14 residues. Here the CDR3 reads CASSPGQGVETQYF. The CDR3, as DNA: TGTGCCAGCAGCCCTGGACAGGGAGTGGAGACCCAGTACTTC.

CDR3 bases: TGTGCCAGTACCCCCACTGACAGGGGGACGTCTCGGGAGCAGTACGTC. Protein product: CASTPTDRGTSREQYV. This chain links TRBV19 with TRBJ2-7; TRBD1 agrees at 9 bases. V lost 7 bases, J lost 7 bases, and 17 bases stayed unmatched. Germline V gene sequence: CDR1 LNHDA, CDR2 SQIVND (reference sequence). The CDR3 spans 16 residues.

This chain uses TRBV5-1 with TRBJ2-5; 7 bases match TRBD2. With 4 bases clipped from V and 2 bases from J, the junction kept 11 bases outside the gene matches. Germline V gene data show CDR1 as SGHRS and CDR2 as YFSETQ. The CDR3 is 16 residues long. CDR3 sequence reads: CASSQPGGRGQETQYF. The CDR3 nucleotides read TGCGCCAGCAGCCAGCCGGGGGGTCGGGGGCAAGAGACCCAGTACTTC.

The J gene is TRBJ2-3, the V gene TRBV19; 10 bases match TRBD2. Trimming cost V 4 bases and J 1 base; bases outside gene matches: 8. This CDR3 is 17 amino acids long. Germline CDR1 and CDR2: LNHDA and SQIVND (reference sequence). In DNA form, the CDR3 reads TGTGCCAGTAGTACCCAGCGGGGGGGACGGGGCACAGATACGCAGTATTTT. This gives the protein CASSTQRGGRGTDTQYF.

For the CDR3, the DNA is TGCAGCGCGGGACAGGGGGCGAAAACTGGCTACACCTTC. This sequence encodes CSAGQGAKTGYTF. This chain connects TRBV29-1 to TRBJ1-2, with 12 bases lining up with TRBD1. The CDR3 totals 13 residues. V trimming: 7 bases; J trimming: 7 bases; junction bases outside the gene matches: 7. Germline CDR1 and CDR2: SQVTM and ANQGSEA. The variable domain in full, completed from reference TRBV29-1 and TRBJ1-2, reads SAVISQKPSRDICQRGTSLTIQCQVDSQVTMMFWYRQQPGQSLTLIATANQGSEATYESGFVIDKFPISRPNLTFSTLTVSNMSPEDSSIYLCSAGQGAKTGYTFGSGTRLTVV.

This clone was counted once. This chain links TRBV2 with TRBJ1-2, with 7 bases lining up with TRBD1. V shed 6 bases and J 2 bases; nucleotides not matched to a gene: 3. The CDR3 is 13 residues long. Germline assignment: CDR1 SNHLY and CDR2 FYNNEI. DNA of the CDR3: TGTGCCAGCAGGCCGGGACAGAACTATGGCTACACCTTC. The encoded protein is CASRPGQNYGYTF.

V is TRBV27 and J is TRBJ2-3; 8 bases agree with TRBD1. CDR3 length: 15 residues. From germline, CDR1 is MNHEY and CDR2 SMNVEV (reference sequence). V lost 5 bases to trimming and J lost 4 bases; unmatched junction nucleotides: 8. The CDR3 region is CASSPRTGTADTQYF. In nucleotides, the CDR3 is TGTGCCAGCAGTCCTCGGACAGGGACAGCAGATACGCAGTATTTT.

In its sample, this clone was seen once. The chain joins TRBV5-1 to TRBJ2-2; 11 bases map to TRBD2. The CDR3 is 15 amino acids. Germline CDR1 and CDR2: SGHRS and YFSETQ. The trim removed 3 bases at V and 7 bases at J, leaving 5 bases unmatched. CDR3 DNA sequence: TGCGCCAGCAGCTCACAGACTAGCGGGGTCGGGGAGCTGTTTTTT. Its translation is CASSSQTSGVGELFF.